One and the same sample provided the 15 T cell receptor beta chains below, sequenced in a study of CD8 T cells in Susac syndrome (dated by TCRdb to the late 2010s). To prepare the library, the immunoSEQ multiplex PCR assay was applied. RNA was extracted using the RNeasy kit, and roughly 0.5 to 1 microgram was reverse transcribed with random hexamers. Using fastp trimming at Q25 and MiXCR clonotype assembly, TCRdb reanalyzed the public sequencing data and kept in-frame beta chains. Each CDR3 protein appears once, grouped with its most common genes and DNA. The sample includes approximately 200,000 distinct CDR3 sequences, with roughly 94% observed a single time. The leading ten clones occupy just over 0.08% of the sample. Sequencing used CD4+ T cells from PBMCs. These receptors were obtained from a human donor with multiple sclerosis.

The chain recombines TRBV7-9 with TRBJ1-1; D unclear. V was cut by 5 bases and J by 0 bases, with 10 bases left in between. In germline, CDR1 is SEHNR, CDR2 FQNEAQ (reference sequence). This CDR3 region has 14 residues. CDR3 amino acids: CASSLTSMNTEAFF. Written as DNA, the CDR3 is TGTGCCAGCAGCCTCACCAGCATGAACACTGAAGCTTTCTTT.

This clonotype was detected once. The chain carries TRBV6-2 or TRBV6-3 and TRBJ2-7; 10 bases align to TRBD1. The trim removed 10 bases at V and 7 bases at J, leaving 10 bases unmatched. Germline-derived CDR1 and CDR2 are MNHEY and SVGEGT. The CDR3 contains 13 residues. The CDR3 loop is CAIAGQGRREQYV. The CDR3 region has the DNA TGTGCCATTGCGGGACAGGGGCGACGGGAGCAGTACGTC.

The chain employs TRBV30 and TRBJ2-1; 14 nucleotides match TRBD2. Losses at the gene ends were 3 bases for V and 8 bases for J; bases not matched to a gene: 9. The germline V gene encodes CDR1 GTSNPN and CDR2 SVGIG (reference sequence). The CDR3 is 16 residues long. In nucleotides, the CDR3 is TGTGCCTGGAGGGGGACTAGCGGGGGACCTAAGGATGAGCAGTTCTTC. Translated: CAWRGTSGGPKDEQFF.

DNA of the CDR3: TGTGCCAGCAGTTCCAGGGAATATCAGCCCCAGCATTTT. Encoded protein: CASSSREYQPQHF. This rearrangement joins TRBV12-3 or TRBV12-4 to TRBJ1-5, with D possibly TRBD1 on 5 matching bases. The CDR3 is made up of 13 amino acids. V lost 4 bases and J lost 5, with 9 bases in between.

This chain joins TRBV19 and TRBJ1-2; D is uncertain. Per germline, CDR1 LNHDA and CDR2 SQIVND (reference sequence). Trimming cost V 7 bases and J 4 bases, with 16 bases left between them. This CDR3 contains 14 residues. This CDR3 reads CASTGREEPYGYTF. DNA of the CDR3: TGTGCCAGTACCGGGAGGGAAGAACCCTATGGCTACACCTTC.

This clonotype occurred once. The chain links TRBV29-1 to TRBJ2-7; D not resolved. Trimming took off 6 bases at V and 4 bases at J, with 10 bases between the two ends. The CDR3 consists of 11 residues. Germline loops: CDR1 SQVTM, CDR2 ANQGSEA. CDR3 nucleotide sequence: TGCAGCGTGTCGGACGGGTACGAGCAGTACGTC. Translated, it gives CSVSDGYEQYV.

The V gene is TRBV7-2, the J gene TRBJ2-5, with D uncertain. Germline values: CDR1 SGHTA, CDR2 FQGNSA. The CDR3 is 13 amino acids. Trimming cost V 5 bases and J 3 bases, with 10 bases left between them. This CDR3 reads CASSPRSEETQYF. The DNA for the CDR3 is TGTGCCAGCAGCCCTAGGAGTGAAGAGACCCAGTACTTC.

This chain connects TRBV12-3 or TRBV12-4 to TRBJ1-5, with 8 bases aligning to TRBD1. V lost 7 bases to trimming and J lost 4 bases; unmatched junction nucleotides: 6. The CDR3 loop spans 14 amino acids. The CDR3 DNA sequence: TGTGCCAGCACCACGGACAGGGCTAATCAGCCCCAGCATTTT. Amino acid sequence: CASTTDRANQPQHF.

The V and J genes are TRBV6-2 or TRBV6-3 and TRBJ1-3; no definite D call. The V end was cut by 2 bases, the J end by 0 bases, with 14 bases between. This CDR3 is 17 amino acids long. Per germline, CDR1 MNHEY and CDR2 SVGEGT. The CDR3 region has the DNA TGTGCCAGCAGTTACAACAGACGGACCTACTCTGGAAACACCATATATTTT. Amino acid sequence: CASSYNRRTYSGNTIYF.

The chain has TRBV30 and TRBJ2-1, with no clear D. The germline gives CDR1 GTSNPN, CDR2 SVGIG (reference sequence). The CDR3 has 14 residues. V lost 2 bases and J 10 bases, leaving 18 bases between the germline ends. CDR3 sequence reads: CAWSNAHLLGEQFF. The CDR3 DNA sequence: TGTGCCTGGAGTAACGCCCACCTTCTTGGCGAGCAGTTCTTC.

This sequence joins TRBV24-1 and TRBJ2-1; no firm D call. CDR1 and CDR2 from the germline V gene are KGHDR and SFDVKD. The germline V and J ends were trimmed by 3 bases and 7 bases, with 12 bases remaining between them. The CDR3 extends over 14 amino acids. CDR3 nucleotide sequence: TGTGCCACCAGTGATCTCCGGTTAGGAAATGAGCAGTTCTTC. Protein: CATSDLRLGNEQFF.

The gene calls are TRBV3-1 and TRBJ2-4, with a possible D match to TRBD2 (5 bases). The CDR3 runs to 13 residues. V shed 5 bases and J shed 6 bases, with 11 bases lying between them. Per germline, CDR1 LGHDT and CDR2 YNNKEL (reference sequence). CDR3 amino acids: CASSEGGPNIQYF. CDR3 nucleotide sequence: TGTGCCAGCAGCGAAGGAGGACCAAACATTCAGTACTTC.

This clonotype was observed once. The chain uses TRBV10-3 and TRBJ2-7, with D possibly being TRBD1 or TRBD2 (6 bases each). Between the trimmed V and J ends, which lost 6 bases and 4 bases, there was a span of 10 bases. Germline CDR1 ENHRY, CDR2 SYGVKD. The CDR3 spans 12 residues. The CDR3 region is CAIRGGGYEQYF. In nucleotides, the CDR3 is TGTGCCATCAGGGGGGGCGGTTACGAGCAGTACTTC.

The V call is TRBV14, the J call TRBJ1-1; TRBD1 might be the D (5 bases). The CDR3 has 15 residues. Germline V CDR1 and CDR2: SGHDN, FVKESK. V was clipped by 0 bases and J by 1 base, with 9 bases between them. The CDR3 region has the DNA TGTGCCAGCAGCCAAGAAGGACATCAGAACACTGAAGCTTTCTTT. It yields the protein CASSQEGHQNTEAFF.

The chain uses TRBV7-9 and TRBJ2-7; no definite D call. Germline assignment: CDR1 SEHNR and CDR2 FQNEAQ (reference sequence). CDR3 length: 14 amino acids. V dropped 4 bases and J dropped 1 base, with 11 bases sitting between them. CDR3: CASSSEDRSYEQYF. The DNA for the CDR3 is TGTGCCAGCAGCTCAGAAGATAGGTCCTACGAGCAGTACTTC. Supplemented by reference TRBV7-9 and TRBJ2-7, the full variable domain reads DTGVSQNPRHKITKRGQNVTFRCDPISEHNRLYWYRQTLGQGPEFLTYFQNEAQLEKSRLLSDRFSAERPKGSFSTLEIQRTEQGDSAMYLCASSSEDRSYEQYFGPGTRLTVT.